Following are 22 T cell receptor beta chains from one sample sequenced in a study of STAT3 mutations in large granular lymphocyte leukemia. General study results and limits: Every T-cell large granular lymphocyte leukemia patient had at least one immunodominant TCR beta clonotype.

These receptors lack a known antigen. Measured with immunoSEQ multiplex PCR; TCRdb has only the in-frame clones, and not every one. The sample has roughly 40,000 clones, about 88% seen once. The sample comprised PBMCs. Every receptor here comes from a human donor with T large granular lymphocyte leukemia. Some clones in this sample may be carry-over from other donors' samples.

The genes are TRBV5-4 and TRBJ2-7; the D is unclear. The germline V gene has CDR1 SGHNT and CDR2 YYREEE (reference sequence). Deletions cut 4 bases from V and 5 bases from J, with 19 bases between. This CDR3 is 15 amino acids long. In nucleotides, the CDR3 is TGTGCCAGCAGCCCGCGCGGACGGAAGAAAGACGAGCAGTACTTC. It is translated as CASSPRGRKKDEQYF.

The DNA of the CDR3 is TGTGCCAGCAGTGACGGGGAATCCTATAATTCACCCCTCCACTTT. This translates into CASSDGESYNSPLHF. The rearrangement joins TRBV6-1 to TRBJ1-6; D gene ambiguous. Germline V lookup: CDR1 MNHNS, CDR2 SASEGT. CDR3 length: 15 amino acids. The V and J ends lost 3 bases and 1 base respectively, with 7 bases between them.

The chain joins TRBV25-1 to TRBJ1-6, with 7 bases that match TRBD1. J was trimmed by 7 bases and V by 6 bases; bases with no gene match: 6. The CDR3 sequence is 14 residues long. Per germline, CDR1 MGHDK and CDR2 SYGVNS. The CDR3: CASRATGANSPLHF. The CDR3 nucleotides read TGTGCCAGCAGGGCTACAGGGGCGAATTCACCCCTCCACTTT.

The chain is built from TRBV30 and TRBJ2-5, with TRBD2 identical over 7 bases. The CDR3 spans 14 residues. The trim removed 0 bases at V and 1 base at J, leaving 2 bases unmatched. Germline V gene sequence: CDR1 GTSNPN, CDR2 SVGIG (reference sequence). As DNA, the CDR3 is TGTGCCTGGAGTGTTGGGGGGGGCCAAGAGACCCAGTACTTC. Encoded protein: CAWSVGGGQETQYF.

This chain connects TRBV2 to TRBJ2-7; TRBD1 is a possible D gene (5 bases). The CDR3 sequence is 14 residues long. CDR1 is SNHLY, CDR2 FYNNEI, per germline. Trimming pared 6 bases from V and 2 bases from J, leaving 14 bases between. The CDR3 bases are TGTGCCAGCAGGGCGGCGACAGCCCCCTACGAGCAGTACTTC. This codes for CASRAATAPYEQYF.

In its sample, this clone was seen once. The CDR3 DNA sequence: TGCGCCAGCAGCTTGGACAGTGGCAATGAGCAGTTCTTC. Its translation: CASSLDSGNEQFF. This chain links TRBV5-1 with TRBJ2-1; D gene unclear. CDR1 and CDR2 from the germline V gene are SGHRS and YFSETQ. This CDR3 is built from 13 residues. Trimming left V 0 bases short and J 6 bases short, with 7 bases between.

The chain employs TRBV5-4 and TRBJ2-7, with D possibly TRBD2 on 6 matching bases. This CDR3 has 14 amino acids. Looked up from germline, CDR1 is SGHNT and CDR2 is YYREEE (reference sequence). V shed 4 bases and J shed 4 bases, with 15 bases lying between them. The CDR3 here is CASSPGGDLYEQYF. The CDR3 bases are TGTGCCAGCAGCCCCGGAGGGGACCTATACGAGCAGTACTTC.

The V and J genes are TRBV28 and TRBJ1-2; D perhaps matches TRBD1 (5 bases). CDR1 MDHEN and CDR2 SYDVKM come from the germline V gene. The CDR3 sequence is 13 residues long. V dropped 6 bases and J dropped 8 bases, with 16 bases sitting between them. CDR3 protein: CASRGGMMRGYTF. The CDR3 DNA reads TGTGCCAGCAGGGGGGGAATGATGCGGGGCTACACCTTC.

The rearrangement links TRBV30 to TRBJ2-6; D may be TRBD1 or TRBD2 (5 bases each). V dropped 1 base and J dropped 2 bases, with 12 bases sitting between them. The CDR3 length is 16 residues. The germline V gene has CDR1 GTSNPN and CDR2 SVGIG (reference sequence). CDR3 loop: CAWSGFGAAGANVLTF. The DNA for the CDR3 is TGTGCCTGGAGTGGTTTCGGGGCGGCTGGGGCCAACGTCCTGACTTTC.

The genes are TRBV18 and TRBJ2-3, with 10 bases aligning to TRBD2. The V gene's germline CDR1 is KGHSH and CDR2 LQKENI. The CDR3 consists of 16 residues. With 3 bases clipped from V and 1 base from J, the junction kept 4 bases outside the gene matches. CDR3 bases: TGTGCCAGCTCACCCAGGCTAGCGGGGGGCACAGATACGCAGTATTTT. It yields the protein CASSPRLAGGTDTQYF.

In DNA, the CDR3 is TGTGCCATCAGTGCGGCAGCGCGTGAAGCTTTCTTT. It translates to CAISAAAREAFF. The chain carries TRBV10-3 and TRBJ1-1; D unresolved. The germline V and J ends were trimmed by 4 bases and 7 bases, with 10 bases remaining between them. The CDR3 runs to 12 residues. Germline lookup yields CDR1 ENHRY and CDR2 SYGVKD.

The J gene is TRBJ1-5, the V gene TRBV5-8; D remains unclear. Trimming shortened V by 4 bases and J by 5 bases, and 10 bases separated the two germline ends. The length of the CDR3 is 13 residues. Germline CDR1 and CDR2: SGHTS and YDEGEE. CDR3 nucleotide sequence: TGTGCCAGCAGCCAAGACGAATATCAGCCCCAGCATTTT. Encoded protein: CASSQDEYQPQHF.

This clone turned up a few times. The chain carries TRBV6-5 and TRBJ1-5, with TRBD1 as a possible D gene (5 bases). This CDR3 is built from 14 residues. The germline gives CDR1 MNHEY, CDR2 SVGAGI. Trimming cost V 6 bases and J 2 bases, with 11 bases left between them. The DNA for the CDR3 is TGTGCCAGCAGAAAATCACAGGGCAATCAGCCCCAGCATTTT. This gives the protein CASRKSQGNQPQHF.

This clone appeared a few times. The chain employs TRBV6-5 and TRBJ1-6; D gene uncertain. CDR1 is MNHEY, CDR2 SVGAGI, per germline. The CDR3 is made up of 15 amino acids. V was clipped by 1 base and J by 7 bases, with 11 bases between them. The CDR3 loop is CASSYWPERNSPLHF. As DNA, the CDR3 is TGTGCCAGCAGTTACTGGCCGGAGAGGAATTCACCCCTCCACTTT.

The chain recombines TRBV25-1 with TRBJ2-2, with D possibly being TRBD2 (5 bases). The V gene's germline CDR1 is MGHDK and CDR2 SYGVNS. The V and J ends lost 5 bases and 8 bases respectively, with 21 bases between them. This CDR3 region has 16 residues. This CDR3 is CASSWTGEPRVGELFF. The CDR3 region has the DNA TGTGCCAGCAGTTGGACTGGGGAACCCAGAGTAGGGGAGCTGTTTTTT.

The chain recombines TRBV5-1 with TRBJ2-5, with 9 bases identical to TRBD2. V lost 2 bases to trimming and J lost 1 base; unmatched junction nucleotides: 6. Germline CDR1 reads SGHRS; CDR2 reads YFSETQ. The CDR3 is 16 residues long. CDR3 DNA sequence: TGCGCCAGCAGCTTTGGTAATAGCGGGAGCCAAGAGACCCAGTACTTC. Protein: CASSFGNSGSQETQYF.

The V gene is TRBV5-4, the J gene TRBJ2-2; maybe TRBD2 (5 bases). V dropped 0 bases and J dropped 6 bases, with 12 bases sitting between them. The CDR3 length is 15 residues. Per the germline V gene, CDR1 is SGHNT and CDR2 is YYREEE (reference sequence). The CDR3 sequence is CASSLGGPGPGELFF. The CDR3 nucleotides read TGTGCCAGCAGCTTGGGAGGGCCCGGCCCCGGGGAGCTGTTTTTT.

The chain links TRBV5-4 to TRBJ2-1, with 9 positions matching TRBD2. The trim removed 2 bases at V and 7 bases at J, leaving 7 bases unmatched. This CDR3 is built from 15 residues. In germline, CDR1 is SGHNT, CDR2 YYREEE (reference sequence). CDR3 protein: CASSLIGSGGNEQFF. The CDR3 nucleotides are TGTGCCAGCAGCTTAATAGGTAGCGGGGGTAATGAGCAGTTCTTC.

V is TRBV25-1 and J is TRBJ2-5; D may be TRBD1 (6 bases). This CDR3 comprises 14 residues. Germline values: CDR1 MGHDK, CDR2 SYGVNS. V lost 3 bases and J lost 5, with 13 bases in between. In nucleotides, the CDR3 is TGTGCCAGCAGTGAGATGCAGGGGTGGGAGACCCAGTACTTC. Translation gives CASSEMQGWETQYF.

This clone has just one count. The gene calls are TRBV9 and TRBJ1-6; D is unclear. Between the trimmed V and J ends, which lost 3 bases and 7 bases, there was a span of 5 bases. Germline V gene sequence: CDR1 SGDLS, CDR2 YYNGEE. The CDR3 loop spans 12 amino acids. CDR3 protein: CASSASNSPLHF. CDR3 coding DNA: TGTGCCAGCAGCGCGTCAAATTCACCCCTCCACTTT.

The chain has TRBV6-6 and TRBJ1-4, with 7 bases lining up with TRBD1. The germline gives CDR1 MNHNY, CDR2 SVGAGI (reference sequence). After removal of 6 bases from V and 5 bases from J, the junction contained 6 bases not matched to a gene. This CDR3 spans 14 amino acids. The CDR3 DNA follows: TGTGCCAGCAGCTTGACAGGGAGAAATGAAAAACTGTTTTTT. Protein: CASSLTGRNEKLFF.

The rearrangement joins TRBV5-6 to TRBJ1-4, with D tentatively TRBD1 (6 bases). The CDR3 has 15 amino acids. CDR1 is SGHDT and CDR2 is YYEEEE in the germline V gene. The V gene lost 0 bases and the J gene lost 5 bases, with 11 bases spanning the gap. In DNA form, the CDR3 reads TGTGCCAGCAGCTTGGTGGGGGGCCCGAATGAAAAACTGTTTTTT. Amino acids: CASSLVGGPNEKLFF.